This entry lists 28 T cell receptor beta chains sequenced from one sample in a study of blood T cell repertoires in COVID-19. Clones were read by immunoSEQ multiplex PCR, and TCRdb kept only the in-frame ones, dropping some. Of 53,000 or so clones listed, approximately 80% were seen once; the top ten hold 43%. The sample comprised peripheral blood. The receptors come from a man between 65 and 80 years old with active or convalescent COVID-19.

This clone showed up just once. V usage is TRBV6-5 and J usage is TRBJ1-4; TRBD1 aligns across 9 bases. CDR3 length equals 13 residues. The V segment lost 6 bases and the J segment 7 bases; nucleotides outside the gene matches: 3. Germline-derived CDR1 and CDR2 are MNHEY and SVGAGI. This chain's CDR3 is CASSRDRAEKLFF. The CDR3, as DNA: TGTGCCAGCAGCCGGGACAGGGCTGAAAAACTGTTTTTT.

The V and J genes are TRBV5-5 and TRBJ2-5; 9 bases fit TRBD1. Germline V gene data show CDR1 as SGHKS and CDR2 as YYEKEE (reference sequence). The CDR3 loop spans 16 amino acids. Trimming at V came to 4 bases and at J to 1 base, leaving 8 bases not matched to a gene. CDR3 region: CASSPGQGYFQETQYF. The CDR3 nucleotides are TGTGCCAGCAGCCCGGGACAGGGCTATTTCCAAGAGACCCAGTACTTC. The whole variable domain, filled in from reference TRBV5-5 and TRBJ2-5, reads DAGVTQSPTHLIKTRGQQVTLRCSPISGHKSVSWYQQVLGQGPQFIFQYYEKEERGRGNFPDRFSARQFPNYSSELNVNALLLGDSALYLCASSPGQGYFQETQYFGPGTRLLVL.

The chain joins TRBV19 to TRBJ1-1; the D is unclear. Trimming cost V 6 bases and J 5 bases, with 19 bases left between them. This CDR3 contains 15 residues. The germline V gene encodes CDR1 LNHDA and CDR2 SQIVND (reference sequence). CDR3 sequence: CASRGQEGERTEAFF. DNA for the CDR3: TGTGCCAGTAGGGGCCAAGAGGGAGAAAGGACTGAAGCTTTCTTT. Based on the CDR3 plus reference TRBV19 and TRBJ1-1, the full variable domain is DGGITQSPKYLFRKEGQNVTLSCEQNLNHDAMYWYRQDPGQGLRLIYYSQIVNDFQKGDIAEGYSVSREKKESFPLTVTSAQKNPTAFYLCASRGQEGERTEAFFGQGTRLTVV.

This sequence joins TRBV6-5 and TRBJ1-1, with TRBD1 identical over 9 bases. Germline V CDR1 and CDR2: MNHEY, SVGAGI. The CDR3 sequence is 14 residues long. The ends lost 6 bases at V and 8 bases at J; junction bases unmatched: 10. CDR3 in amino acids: CASRSGTGSREAFF. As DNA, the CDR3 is TGTGCCAGCAGGTCCGGGACAGGGAGTCGCGAAGCTTTCTTT.

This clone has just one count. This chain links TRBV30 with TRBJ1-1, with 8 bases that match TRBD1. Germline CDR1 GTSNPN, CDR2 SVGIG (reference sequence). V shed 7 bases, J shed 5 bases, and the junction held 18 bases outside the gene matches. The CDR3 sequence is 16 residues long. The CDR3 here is CAYTGQALGGGTEAFF. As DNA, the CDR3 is TGTGCCTATACGGGACAGGCCCTGGGCGGGGGAACTGAAGCTTTCTTT. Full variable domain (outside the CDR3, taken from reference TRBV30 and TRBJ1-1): SQTIHQWPATLVQPVGSPLSLECTVEGTSNPNLYWYRQAAGRGLQLLFYSVGIGQISSEVPQNLSASRPQDRQFILSSKKLLLSDSGFYLCAYTGQALGGGTEAFFGQGTRLTVV.

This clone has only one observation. The CDR3 spells CASSSRGLAGVTQYF. Here the CDR3 DNA reads TGTGCCAGCAGCTCAAGGGGACTAGCGGGTGTTACGCAGTATTTT. The V gene is TRBV7-2, the J gene TRBJ2-3; 12 bases align to TRBD2. Germline assignment: CDR1 SGHTA and CDR2 FQGNSA. The V and J ends lost 4 bases and 8 bases, in that order; junction bases with no gene match: 7. The CDR3 is 15 amino acids.

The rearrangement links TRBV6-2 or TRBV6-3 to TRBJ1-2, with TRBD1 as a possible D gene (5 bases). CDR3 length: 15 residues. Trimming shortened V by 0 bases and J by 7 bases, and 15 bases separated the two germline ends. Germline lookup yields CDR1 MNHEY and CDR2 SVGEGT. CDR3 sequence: CASSYSGQARSGYTF. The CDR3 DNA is TGTGCCAGCAGTTACTCGGGGCAGGCTCGAAGTGGCTACACCTTC.

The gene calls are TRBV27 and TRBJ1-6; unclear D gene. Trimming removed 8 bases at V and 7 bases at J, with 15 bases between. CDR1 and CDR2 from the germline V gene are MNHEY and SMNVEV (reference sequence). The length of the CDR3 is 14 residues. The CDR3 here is CASSILGGNSPLHF. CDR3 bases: TGTGCCAGCTCTATCCTGGGCGGGAATTCACCCCTCCACTTT.

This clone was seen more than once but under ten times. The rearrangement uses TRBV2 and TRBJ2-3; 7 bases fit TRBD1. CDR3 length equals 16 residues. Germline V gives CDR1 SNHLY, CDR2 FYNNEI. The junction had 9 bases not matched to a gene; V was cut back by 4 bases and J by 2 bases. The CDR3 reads CASSAATGRATDTQYF. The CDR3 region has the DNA TGTGCCAGCAGTGCTGCGACAGGGCGGGCCACAGATACGCAGTATTTT.

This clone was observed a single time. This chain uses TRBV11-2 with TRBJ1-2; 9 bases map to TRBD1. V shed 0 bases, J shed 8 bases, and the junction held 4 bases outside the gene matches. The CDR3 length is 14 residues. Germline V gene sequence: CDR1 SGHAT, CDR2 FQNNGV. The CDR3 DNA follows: TGTGCCAGCAGCTTAGAGCGGACAGGGGAAGGCTACACCTTC. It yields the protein CASSLERTGEGYTF.

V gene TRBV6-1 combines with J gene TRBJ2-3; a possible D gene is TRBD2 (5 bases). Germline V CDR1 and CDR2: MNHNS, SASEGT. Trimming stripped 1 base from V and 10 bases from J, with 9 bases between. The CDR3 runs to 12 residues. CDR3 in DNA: TGTGCCAGCAGTGAAGGGGAGCTTGCGCAGTATTTT. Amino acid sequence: CASSEGELAQYF.

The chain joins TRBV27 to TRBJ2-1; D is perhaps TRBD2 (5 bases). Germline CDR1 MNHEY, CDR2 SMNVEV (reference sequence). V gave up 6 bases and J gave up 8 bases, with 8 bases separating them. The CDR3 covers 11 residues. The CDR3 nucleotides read TGTGCCAGCAGACTAGGGCATGAGCAGTTCTTC. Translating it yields CASRLGHEQFF.

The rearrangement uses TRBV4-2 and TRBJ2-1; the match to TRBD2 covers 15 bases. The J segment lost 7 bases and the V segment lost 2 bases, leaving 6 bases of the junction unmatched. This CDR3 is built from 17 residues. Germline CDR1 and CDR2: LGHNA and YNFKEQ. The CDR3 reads CASSQFGTSGRRNEQFF. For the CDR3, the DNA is TGTGCCAGCAGCCAATTCGGGACTAGCGGGAGGAGAAATGAGCAGTTCTTC.

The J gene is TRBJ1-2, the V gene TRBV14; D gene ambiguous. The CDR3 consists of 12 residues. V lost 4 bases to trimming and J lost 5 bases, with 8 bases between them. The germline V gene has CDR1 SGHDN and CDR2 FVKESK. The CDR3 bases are TGTGCCAGCAGCCCGCCCGGGTATGGCTACACCTTC. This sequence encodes CASSPPGYGYTF.

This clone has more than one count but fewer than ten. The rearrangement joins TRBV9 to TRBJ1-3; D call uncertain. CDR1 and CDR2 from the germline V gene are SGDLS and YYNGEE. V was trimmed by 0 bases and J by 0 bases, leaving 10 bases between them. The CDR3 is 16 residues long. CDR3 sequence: CASSVGSSSSGNTIYF. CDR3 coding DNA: TGTGCCAGCAGCGTAGGTAGCAGTTCCTCTGGAAACACCATATATTTT.

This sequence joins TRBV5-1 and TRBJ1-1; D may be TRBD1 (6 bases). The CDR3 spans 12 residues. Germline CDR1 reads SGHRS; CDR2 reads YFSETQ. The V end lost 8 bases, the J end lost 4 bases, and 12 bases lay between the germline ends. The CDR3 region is CASQDRGTEAFF. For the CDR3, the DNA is TGCGCCAGTCAGGACAGAGGCACTGAAGCTTTCTTT.

Here the CDR3 reads CASSRGEGTGAFF. The CDR3 DNA is TGTGCCAGCAGCCGGGGGGAGGGGACAGGCGCTTTCTTT. The V and J genes are TRBV11-1 and TRBJ1-1; 8 nucleotides agree with TRBD1. This CDR3 comprises 13 residues. Germline V gene data show CDR1 as SGHAT and CDR2 as FQDESV (reference sequence). V lost 5 bases to trimming and J lost 11 bases; unmatched junction nucleotides: 10.

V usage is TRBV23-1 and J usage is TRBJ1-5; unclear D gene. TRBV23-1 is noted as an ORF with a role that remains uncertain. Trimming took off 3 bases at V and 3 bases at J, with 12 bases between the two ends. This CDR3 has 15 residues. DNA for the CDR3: TGCGCCAGCAGTCAGGGCACCGAGCACAATCAGCCCCAGCATTTT. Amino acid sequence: CASSQGTEHNQPQHF.

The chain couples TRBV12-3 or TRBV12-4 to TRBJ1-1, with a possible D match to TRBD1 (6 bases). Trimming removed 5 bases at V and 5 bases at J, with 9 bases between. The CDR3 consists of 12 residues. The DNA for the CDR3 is TGTGCCAGCAGTGCAGGGGAAACTGAAGCTTTCTTT. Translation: CASSAGETEAFF.

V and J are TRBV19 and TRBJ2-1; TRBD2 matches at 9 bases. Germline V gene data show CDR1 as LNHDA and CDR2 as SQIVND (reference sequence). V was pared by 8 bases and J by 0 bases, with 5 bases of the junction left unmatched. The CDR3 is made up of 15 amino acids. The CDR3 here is CASQSGGSSYNEQFF. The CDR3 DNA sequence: TGTGCCAGTCAGAGCGGGGGGAGCTCCTACAATGAGCAGTTCTTC.

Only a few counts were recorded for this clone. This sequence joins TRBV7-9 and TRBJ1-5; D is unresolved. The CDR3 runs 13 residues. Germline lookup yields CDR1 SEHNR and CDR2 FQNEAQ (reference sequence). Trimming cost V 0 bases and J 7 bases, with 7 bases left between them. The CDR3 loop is CASSLAPQQPQHF. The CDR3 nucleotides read TGTGCCAGCAGCTTAGCCCCCCAACAGCCCCAGCATTTT.

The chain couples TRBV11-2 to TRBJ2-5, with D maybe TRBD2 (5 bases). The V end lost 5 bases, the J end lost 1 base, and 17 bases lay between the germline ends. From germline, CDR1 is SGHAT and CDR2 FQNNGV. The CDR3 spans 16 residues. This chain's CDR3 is CASSTFGGQIQETQYF. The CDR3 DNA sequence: TGTGCCAGCAGCACCTTCGGCGGGCAGATCCAAGAGACCCAGTACTTC.

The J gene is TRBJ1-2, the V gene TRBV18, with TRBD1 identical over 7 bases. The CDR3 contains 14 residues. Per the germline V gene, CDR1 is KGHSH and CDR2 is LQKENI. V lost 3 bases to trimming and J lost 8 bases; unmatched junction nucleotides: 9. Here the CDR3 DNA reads TGTGCCAGCTCACCGGGGGACAGTATTAAGGGCTACACCTTC. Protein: CASSPGDSIKGYTF.

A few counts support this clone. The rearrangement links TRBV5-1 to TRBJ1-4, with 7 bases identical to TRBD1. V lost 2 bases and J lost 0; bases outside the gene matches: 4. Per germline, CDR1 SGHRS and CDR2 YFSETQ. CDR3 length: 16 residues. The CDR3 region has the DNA TGCGCCAGCAGCTTACGACAGGGAGCAACTAATGAAAAACTGTTTTTT. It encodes CASSLRQGATNEKLFF.

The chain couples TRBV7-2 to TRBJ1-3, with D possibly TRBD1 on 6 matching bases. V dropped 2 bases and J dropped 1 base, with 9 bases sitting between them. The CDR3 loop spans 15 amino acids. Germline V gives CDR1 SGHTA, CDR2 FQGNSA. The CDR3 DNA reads TGTGCCAGCAGCTTACGTAGGGGGTCTGGAAACACCATATATTTT. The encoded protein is CASSLRRGSGNTIYF.

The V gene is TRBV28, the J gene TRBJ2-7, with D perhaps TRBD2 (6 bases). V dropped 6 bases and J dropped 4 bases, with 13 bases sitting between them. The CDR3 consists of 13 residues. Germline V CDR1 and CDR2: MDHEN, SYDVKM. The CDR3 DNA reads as TGTGCCAGCAGGCCCCTCGGGGGTTACGAGCAGTACTTC. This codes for CASRPLGGYEQYF.

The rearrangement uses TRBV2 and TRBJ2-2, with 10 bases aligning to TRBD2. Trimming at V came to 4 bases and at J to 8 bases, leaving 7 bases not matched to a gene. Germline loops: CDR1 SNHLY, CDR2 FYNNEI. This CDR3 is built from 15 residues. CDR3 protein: CASSGRLAGEGELFF. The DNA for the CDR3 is TGTGCCAGCAGTGGACGGCTAGCGGGGGAGGGGGAGCTGTTTTTT.

The CDR3 DNA follows: TGTGCCAGCAGCTTAGCTCTGAGGCCAGCGACCTTC. Residues: CASSLALRPATF. The rearrangement uses TRBV7-9 and TRBJ1-2, with D hard to call. The CDR3 has 12 residues. Germline V gives CDR1 SEHNR, CDR2 FQNEAQ (reference sequence). V lost 0 bases and J 14 bases, leaving 13 bases between the germline ends.